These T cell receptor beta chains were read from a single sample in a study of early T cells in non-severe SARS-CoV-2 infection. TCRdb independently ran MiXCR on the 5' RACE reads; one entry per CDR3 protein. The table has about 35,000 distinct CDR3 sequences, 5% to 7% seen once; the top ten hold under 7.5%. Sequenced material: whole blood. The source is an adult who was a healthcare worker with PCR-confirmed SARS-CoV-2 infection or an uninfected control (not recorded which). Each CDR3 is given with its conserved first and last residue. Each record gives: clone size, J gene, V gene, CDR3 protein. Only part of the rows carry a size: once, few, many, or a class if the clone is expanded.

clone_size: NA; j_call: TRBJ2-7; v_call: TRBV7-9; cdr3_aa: CASSSQTYEQYF
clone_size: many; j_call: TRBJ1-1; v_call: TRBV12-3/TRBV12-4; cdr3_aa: CASSLGQLLSFF
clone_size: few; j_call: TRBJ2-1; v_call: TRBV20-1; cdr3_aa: CSARDFSGSGNEQFF
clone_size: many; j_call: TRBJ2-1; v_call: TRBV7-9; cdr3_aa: CASSLREGLYNEQFF
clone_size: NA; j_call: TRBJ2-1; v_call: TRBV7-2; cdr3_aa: CASSPGQGASGGTYNEQFF
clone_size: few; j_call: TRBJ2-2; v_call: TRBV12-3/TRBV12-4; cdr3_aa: CASSPFGVAGGVELFF
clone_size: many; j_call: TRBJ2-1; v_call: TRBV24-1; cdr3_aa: CATSKRDEQFF
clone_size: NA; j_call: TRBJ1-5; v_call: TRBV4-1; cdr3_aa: CASSQDGGPSNQPQHF
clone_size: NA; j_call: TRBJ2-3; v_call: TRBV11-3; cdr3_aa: CASSLGGQGADTQYF
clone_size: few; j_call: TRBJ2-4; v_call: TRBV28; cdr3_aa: CASSPFRQGLFSAIPKNIQYF
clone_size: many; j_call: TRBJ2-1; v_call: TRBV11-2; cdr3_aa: CASSSVPDNEQFF
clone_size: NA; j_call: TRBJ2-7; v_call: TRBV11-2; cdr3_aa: CASSFGTEGTTSHF
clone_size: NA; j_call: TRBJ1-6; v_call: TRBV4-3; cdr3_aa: CASSQDQGKSPLHF
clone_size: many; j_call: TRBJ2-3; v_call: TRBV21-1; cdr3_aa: CATLTDTQYF
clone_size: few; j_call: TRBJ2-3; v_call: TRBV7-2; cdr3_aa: CASSLSMRTDTQYF
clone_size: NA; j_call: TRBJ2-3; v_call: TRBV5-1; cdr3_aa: CASSATSQRRSDTQYF
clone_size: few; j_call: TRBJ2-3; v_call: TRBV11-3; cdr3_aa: CASSLGRSSGRATDTQYF
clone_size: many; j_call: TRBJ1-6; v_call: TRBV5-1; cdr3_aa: CASSFRGDSPLHF
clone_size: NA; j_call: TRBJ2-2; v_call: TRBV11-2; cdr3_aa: CASSLVLPGHTTGELFF
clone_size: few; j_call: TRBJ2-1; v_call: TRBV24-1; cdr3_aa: CATTAGGGYNEQFF
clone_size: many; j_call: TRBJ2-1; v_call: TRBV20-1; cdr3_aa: CSASRGLAGVRSYNEQFF
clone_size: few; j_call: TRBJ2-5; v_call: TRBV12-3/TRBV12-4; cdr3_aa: CASISSGPGTQYF
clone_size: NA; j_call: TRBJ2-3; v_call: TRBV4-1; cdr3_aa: CASSPVPSTDTQYF
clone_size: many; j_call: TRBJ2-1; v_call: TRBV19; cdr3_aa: CASSWRSSYNEQFF
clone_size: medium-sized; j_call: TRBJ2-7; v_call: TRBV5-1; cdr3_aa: CASSLGTYEQYF
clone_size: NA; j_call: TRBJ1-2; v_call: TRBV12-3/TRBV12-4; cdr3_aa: CASSSIGGAYGYTF
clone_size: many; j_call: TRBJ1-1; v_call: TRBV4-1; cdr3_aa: CASSQVAGPEAFF
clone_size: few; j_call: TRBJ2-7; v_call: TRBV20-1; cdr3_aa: CSAPGQGLYEQYF
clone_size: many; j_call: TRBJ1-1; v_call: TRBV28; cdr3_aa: CASSFQTYTEAFF
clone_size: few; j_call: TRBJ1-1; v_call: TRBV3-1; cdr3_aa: CASSQVGGPEAFF
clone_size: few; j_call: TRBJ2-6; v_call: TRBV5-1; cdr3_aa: CASSLRPVSGANVLTF
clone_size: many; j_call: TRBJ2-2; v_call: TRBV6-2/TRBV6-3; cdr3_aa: CASSLNTGELFF
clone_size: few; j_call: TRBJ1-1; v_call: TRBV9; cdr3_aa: CASSAGEHTEAFF
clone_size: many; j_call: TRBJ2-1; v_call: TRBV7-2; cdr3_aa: CASMVATGSYNEQFF
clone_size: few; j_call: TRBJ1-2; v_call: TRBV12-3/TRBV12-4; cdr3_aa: CASRGSFNYGYTF
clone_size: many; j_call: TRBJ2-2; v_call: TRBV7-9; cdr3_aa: CASTAKTSGSSTGELFF
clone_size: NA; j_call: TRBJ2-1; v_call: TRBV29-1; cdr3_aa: CSVEDNQAVMYNEQFF